The clone carrying this TCR beta chain appeared a few times. Antigen specificity is unknown. Repertoires were generated with immunoSEQ multiplex PCR, while TCRdb's copy carries only in-frame clones and drops some. The data contain 90,000 to 150,000 clones, approximately 95% of them seen just once; the ten biggest clones take up 3% to 3.5%. The data belong to a study of graft-versus-host responses after intestinal transplantation. Turning to the study itself: Every one of the recipients received anti-thymocyte globulin induction and afterwards took tacrolimus and steroids for around three years.

Study outcomes and limitations: When patients had graft-donor T cell macrochimerism, their allografts held high graft-versus-host to host-versus-graft clonal ratios.

Per germline, CDR1 MGHRA and CDR2 YSYEKL. This CDR3 is built from 16 residues. V lost 1 base to trimming and J lost 4 bases, with 13 bases between them. The chain is built from TRBV4-1 and TRBJ2-2; perhaps D is TRBD1 or TRBD2 (5 bases each). The TCR was taken from a human donor who received an intestinal transplant. The sequences come from unstimulated CD8+ T cells sorted from spleen or lymph node cells, collected before intestinal transplant. The CDR3 nucleotides are TGCGCCAGCAGCCAAGCCGAGGGGCGAAGCACCGGGGAGCTGTTTTTT. Residues: CASSQAEGRSTGELFF.